This record concerns one T cell receptor (beta chain) sequence. Its cognate antigen is unknown. An Oncomine TCR Beta short-read assay was used to sequence the DNA from cultured CD4+ T cells. TCRdb independently ran MiXCR on the PCR reads; one entry per CDR3 protein. The sample contains approximately 20,000 distinct CDR3 sequences, around 50% of which appear only once. Specified treatment: approximately nine-day PBMC culture with coronavirus spike peptide pools or control peptides (ViraFEST assay). PBMCs were cultured at around 2 million per well with approximately 10 IU/ml IL-2 and roughly 10 ug/ml peptide pools. The entry originates in a study of vaccination and CD4 T cells after COVID-19. General study points: Within convalescent individuals, 304 out of 307 vaccine-specific clones proved to be spike mono-reactive.

Trimming cost V 7 bases and J 4 bases, with 16 bases left between them. The CDR3 is 14 amino acids. Germline lookup yields CDR1 MDHEN and CDR2 SYDVKM. This sequence originates from a human donor who had recovered from COVID-19. The sample consisted of CD4+ T cells from blood, cultured in vitro. This chain connects TRBV28 to TRBJ1-1; unclear D gene. The CDR3 reads CASTRIRGSTEAFF. The CDR3 nucleotides read TGTGCCAGCACCCGAATCCGGGGATCCACTGAAGCTTTCTTT.